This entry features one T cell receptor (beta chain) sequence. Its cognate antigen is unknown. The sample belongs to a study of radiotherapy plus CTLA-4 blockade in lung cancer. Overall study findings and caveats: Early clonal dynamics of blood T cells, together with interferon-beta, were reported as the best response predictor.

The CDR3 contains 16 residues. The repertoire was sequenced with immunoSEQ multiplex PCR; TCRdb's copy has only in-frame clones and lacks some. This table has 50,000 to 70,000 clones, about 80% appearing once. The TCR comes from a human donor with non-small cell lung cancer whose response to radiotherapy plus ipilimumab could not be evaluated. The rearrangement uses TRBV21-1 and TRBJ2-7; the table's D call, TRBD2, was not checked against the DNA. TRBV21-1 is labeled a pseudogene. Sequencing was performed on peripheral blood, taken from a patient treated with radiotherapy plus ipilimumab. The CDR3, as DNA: TGTGCCAGCAGCAAACGGGCTAGCGGGATCGGCTACGAGCAGTACTTC. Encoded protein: CASSKRASGIGYEQYF.